A single sample is the source of the 26 T cell receptor beta chains below, sequenced in a study of cytomegalovirus exposure and HLA in healthy donors. With 60 Vbeta and 13 Jbeta primers, the PCR was carried out. The assay was immunoSEQ multiplex PCR, and TCRdb's table has in-frame clones only and misses some. Of about 140,000 clones listed, 80% are singletons. Sequencing input: PBMCs. These receptor sequences come from a man aged 35 to 55 in good health and CMV-seronegative.

Notes on this clone: This is likely a read error, given that the CDR3 carries no conserved phenylalanine or tryptophan at its end. The chain joins TRBV5-1 to TRBJ1-3; perhaps TRBD1 as D (5 bases). V lost 4 bases and J 1 base, leaving 15 bases between the germline ends. CDR1 and CDR2 (germline): SGHRS, YFSETQ. The CDR3 consists of 16 residues. DNA of the CDR3: TGCGCCAGCAGCGTCGACAGTTCTAGATCTGGAAACACCATATATGTT. The encoded protein is CASSVDSSRSGNTIYV.

This chain connects TRBV5-6 to TRBJ1-3; TRBD1 matches at 9 bases. The CDR3 totals 19 residues. CDR1 SGHDT and CDR2 YYEEEE come from the germline V gene. J gave up 3 bases and V 6 bases, and 19 bases lay outside the gene matches. The DNA of the CDR3 is TGTGCCAGCACCTCTTTCCCGGGACAGGGAACGGGACTTGGAAACACCATATATTTT. Amino acid sequence: CASTSFPGQGTGLGNTIYF.

V is TRBV27 and J is TRBJ1-5; D remains unclear. This CDR3 is 14 amino acids long. V lost 2 bases to trimming and J lost 9 bases, with 14 bases between them. CDR1 is MNHEY, CDR2 SMNVEV, per germline (reference sequence). This CDR3 reads CASSLGRADMPQHF. CDR3 nucleotides: TGTGCCAGCAGTTTAGGGAGAGCAGATATGCCCCAGCATTTT.

This clone was counted between two and nine times. J is TRBJ2-7 and V is TRBV5-1; possibly TRBD1 for D (5 bases). The V end was cut by 0 bases, the J end by 6 bases, with 10 bases between. CDR3 length: 13 amino acids. CDR1 and CDR2 (germline): SGHRS, YFSETQ. In DNA form, the CDR3 reads TGCGCCAGCAGCTTGGCCGACCAGGGCGAGCAGTACTTC. Its translation: CASSLADQGEQYF.

This sequence joins TRBV6-5 and TRBJ2-3, with D possibly TRBD2 on 6 matching bases. This CDR3 comprises 16 residues. CDR1 MNHEY and CDR2 SVGAGI come from the germline V gene. V lost 0 bases and J lost 0, with 10 bases in between. The CDR3 nucleotides are TGTGCCAGCAGTTACTCTTGGGACTTAAGCACAGATACGCAGTATTTT. Amino acids: CASSYSWDLSTDTQYF.

The chain combines TRBV7-2 with TRBJ1-5; D is ambiguous. The CDR3 is 14 residues long. CDR1 SGHTA and CDR2 FQGNSA come from the germline V gene. V lost 2 bases, J lost 4 bases, and 9 bases lay in between. CDR3: CASSLRRVNQPQHF. The CDR3 nucleotides are TGTGCCAGCAGCTTAAGGCGGGTTAATCAGCCCCAGCATTTT. Variable domain in full (rest from reference TRBV7-2 and TRBJ1-5): GAGVSQSPSNKVTEKGKDVELRCDPISGHTALYWYRQSLGQGLEFLIYFQGNSAPDKSGLPSDRFSAERTGGSVSTLTIQRTQQEDSAVYLCASSLRRVNQPQHFGDGTRLSIL.

This chain joins TRBV2 and TRBJ2-5; D may be TRBD1 (6 bases). Trimming pared 0 bases from V and 5 bases from J, leaving 13 bases between. The CDR3 length is 15 residues. CDR1 SNHLY and CDR2 FYNNEI come from the germline V gene. The CDR3 protein is CASSEAGGTVETQYF. The CDR3 DNA reads TGTGCCAGCAGTGAAGCAGGGGGTACGGTTGAGACCCAGTACTTC. The variable domain in full, with the rest retrieved from reference TRBV2 and TRBJ2-5, is EPEVTQTPSHQVTQMGQEVILRCVPISNHLYFYWYRQILGQKVEFLVSFYNNEISEKSEIFDDQFSVERPDGSNFTLKIRSTKLEDSAMYFCASSEAGGTVETQYFGPGTRLLVL.

The chain joins TRBV27 to TRBJ2-5, with D unclear. V was shortened by 6 bases and J by 5 bases, with 10 bases between the two germline ends. Germline CDR1 is MNHEY and CDR2 is SMNVEV (reference sequence). The CDR3 covers 12 residues. For the CDR3, the DNA is TGTGCCAGCAGCCCTCTAGGTGAGACCCAGTACTTC. This translates into CASSPLGETQYF.

The J gene is TRBJ2-5, the V gene TRBV5-4, with 10 bases fitting TRBD2. Losses at the gene ends were 0 bases for V and 2 bases for J; bases not matched to a gene: 1. Germline CDR1 is SGHNT and CDR2 is YYREEE (reference sequence). The CDR3 is 15 amino acids. CDR3 in DNA: TGTGCCAGCAGCTTGGAAGCGGGGGGGCAAGAGACCCAGTACTTC. Amino acids: CASSLEAGGQETQYF.

The chain carries TRBV5-5 and TRBJ2-7, with TRBD1 matching over 9 bases. CDR1 and CDR2 from the germline V gene are SGHKS and YYEKEE (reference sequence). CDR3 length: 14 residues. Trimming removed 4 bases from V and 5 bases from J; junction bases left unmatched: 7. The CDR3 here is CASSQDRGRDEQYF. In DNA form, the CDR3 reads TGTGCCAGCAGCCAGGACAGGGGAAGGGACGAGCAGTACTTC.

The chain recombines TRBV29-1 with TRBJ2-2; TRBD1 aligns across 8 bases. The CDR3 loop spans 13 amino acids. Losses at the gene ends were 7 bases for V and 4 bases for J; bases not matched to a gene: 5. From germline, CDR1 is SQVTM and CDR2 ANQGSEA. CDR3 in amino acids: CSAITGGTGELFF. CDR3 bases: TGCAGCGCAATCACAGGGGGCACCGGGGAGCTGTTTTTT.

This rearrangement joins TRBV11-1 to TRBJ1-6, with a weak D call TRBD1 (6 bases). Trimming cost V 6 bases and J 10 bases, with 13 bases left between them. CDR1 is SGHAT and CDR2 is FQDESV in the germline V gene (reference sequence). The CDR3 is 13 residues long. CDR3: CASRRNRESPLHF. DNA for the CDR3: TGTGCCAGCAGACGCAACAGGGAGTCACCCCTCCACTTT.

The V and J genes are TRBV11-2 and TRBJ1-1, with D tentatively TRBD1 (5 bases). Trimming shortened V by 4 bases and J by 5 bases, and 14 bases separated the two germline ends. CDR1 and CDR2 (germline): SGHAT, FQNNGV. The CDR3 runs to 14 residues. This CDR3 reads CASSSRAGGTEAFF. The CDR3 coding sequence is TGTGCCAGCAGCTCCCGGGCGGGGGGAACTGAAGCTTTCTTT.

The chain carries TRBV5-1 and TRBJ2-5, with 10 bases fitting TRBD1. Germline V CDR1 and CDR2: SGHRS, YFSETQ. The CDR3 spans 17 residues. With V trimmed by 0 bases and J by 6 bases, 11 bases remained unmatched. The CDR3 DNA reads as TGCGCCAGCAGCTTGGTTACCGGGACAGGGGTCTCGCAGACCCAGTACTTC. Protein product: CASSLVTGTGVSQTQYF.

This chain joins TRBV7-6 and TRBJ2-1; 10 bases align to TRBD2. With 0 bases clipped from V and 0 bases from J, the junction kept 5 bases outside the gene matches. The CDR3 loop spans 18 amino acids. The V gene's germline CDR1 is SGHVS and CDR2 FNYEAQ. In DNA, the CDR3 is TGTGCCAGCAGCTTAGCCCAGCGGGGGGGGAGCTCCTACAATGAGCAGTTCTTC. Its translation is CASSLAQRGGSSYNEQFF.

The chain combines TRBV9 with TRBJ1-1, with D possibly TRBD1 on 6 matching bases. Germline V gene lookup returns CDR1 SGDLS and CDR2 YYNGEE. V gave up 2 bases and J gave up 0 bases, with 14 bases separating them. There are 16 residues in the CDR3. The CDR3: CASSVGGARMNTEAFF. CDR3 sequence (DNA): TGTGCCAGCAGCGTTGGGGGGGCAAGGATGAACACTGAAGCTTTCTTT. Full variable domain (missing parts from reference TRBV9 and TRBJ1-1): DSGVTQTPKHLITATGQRVTLRCSPRSGDLSVYWYQQSLDQGLQFLIQYYNGEERAKGNILERFSAQQFPDLHSELNLSSLELGDSALYFCASSVGGARMNTEAFFGQGTRLTVV.

The chain couples TRBV30 to TRBJ1-1, with a weak D call TRBD1 (5 bases). CDR3 length equals 16 residues. Germline V gene lookup returns CDR1 GTSNPN and CDR2 SVGIG (reference sequence). V dropped 5 bases and J dropped 0 bases, with 19 bases sitting between them. CDR3: CAWRPQGNGLNTEAFF. In DNA form, the CDR3 reads TGTGCCTGGCGACCCCAGGGTAATGGATTGAACACTGAAGCTTTCTTT.

This clone was detected ten times or more. The chain links TRBV6-1 to TRBJ2-7; possible D gene TRBD1, 6 bases. Trimming removed 0 bases at V and 2 bases at J, with 11 bases between. Germline lookup yields CDR1 MNHNS and CDR2 SASEGT. The CDR3 runs to 15 residues. This CDR3 is CASSEALQGTYEQYF. The CDR3 DNA reads TGTGCCAGCAGTGAAGCGCTTCAGGGGACCTACGAGCAGTACTTC.

This clone was recorded once. The genes are TRBV7-3 and TRBJ1-6; no definite D call. Trimming removed 5 bases from V and 10 bases from J, with 12 bases in between. CDR1 and CDR2 (germline): SGHTA, FQGTGA. CDR3 length: 13 amino acids. The CDR3 reads CASSLSPRSPLHF. The CDR3 DNA reads TGTGCCAGCAGCCTGTCCCCTAGGTCACCCCTCCACTTT.

The chain uses TRBV2 and TRBJ1-1; no reliable D call. CDR1 is SNHLY, CDR2 FYNNEI, per germline. V was cut by 6 bases and J by 11 bases, with 19 bases left in between. This CDR3 comprises 13 residues. CDR3 sequence reads: CASRPTVAGRAFF. In DNA, the CDR3 is TGTGCCAGCAGGCCCACAGTAGCGGGAAGGGCTTTCTTT.

The rearrangement joins TRBV6-1 to TRBJ1-1; D gene ambiguous. This CDR3 contains 14 residues. The germline V gene encodes CDR1 MNHNS and CDR2 SASEGT. Trimming removed 8 bases from V and 3 bases from J, with 16 bases in between. In DNA, the CDR3 is TGTGCCAGCCAGTATCTTACGCGGGACACTGAAGCTTTCTTT. Its protein product is CASQYLTRDTEAFF.

The V gene is TRBV6-1, the J gene TRBJ1-2; 9 nucleotides line up with TRBD1. This CDR3 has 16 residues. Trimming cost V 1 base and J 6 bases; bases outside gene matches: 9. The germline V gene encodes CDR1 MNHNS and CDR2 SASEGT. CDR3 region: CASSEDRGRLRNGYTF. CDR3 DNA sequence: TGTGCCAGCAGTGAAGACAGGGGGCGCTTGAGAAATGGCTACACCTTC.

There are a few counts of this clone. This chain's CDR3 is CASRRTGVYEQYF. The CDR3 region has the DNA TGTGCCAGCAGGCGGACAGGGGTCTACGAGCAGTACTTC. The rearrangement links TRBV5-8 to TRBJ2-7; 9 bases line up with TRBD1. The CDR3 covers 13 residues. Germline V CDR1 and CDR2: SGHTS, YDEGEE. V shed 5 bases, J shed 3 bases, and the junction held 3 bases outside the gene matches.

This chain connects TRBV5-1 to TRBJ2-2, with 7 nucleotides matching TRBD1. Looked up from germline, CDR1 is SGHRS and CDR2 is YFSETQ. The CDR3 spans 15 residues. V dropped 3 bases and J dropped 0; count of bases not matched to a gene: 2. CDR3 in DNA: TGCGCCAGCAGCTGGGGGACAGCGAACACCGGGGAGCTGTTTTTT. The encoded protein is CASSWGTANTGELFF.

This chain connects TRBV5-6 to TRBJ1-6, with 8 bases aligning to TRBD1. The germline CDR1 and CDR2 sequences are SGHDT and YYEEEE. The CDR3 length is 16 residues. The V and J ends lost 3 bases and 4 bases, in that order; junction bases with no gene match: 6. The CDR3 nucleotides are TGTGCCAGCAGCTGGGGACAGGAGCTTTATAATTCACCCCTCCACTTT. It codes for CASSWGQELYNSPLHF.

The J gene is TRBJ2-7, the V gene TRBV29-1; D is uncertain. The V end was cut by 2 bases, the J end by 9 bases, with 17 bases between. Per germline, CDR1 SQVTM and CDR2 ANQGSEA. This CDR3 comprises 13 residues. The CDR3 nucleotides are TGCAGCGTTGAACGTAAAGGTCTACGAGGGCAGTACTTC. Translation gives CSVERKGLRGQYF.